This T cell receptor beta chain was captured in a study of T cell changes during pregnancy in multiple sclerosis. This clone was counted a few times. Sequenced by immunoSEQ multiplex PCR; TCRdb stores in-frame clones only, minus some. Here the sample spans approximately 60,000 clones, approximately 90% being singletons. V dropped 3 bases and J dropped 6 bases, with 3 bases sitting between them. This CDR3 has 11 amino acids. Per germline, CDR1 SGHNT and CDR2 YENEEA. The gene calls are TRBV11-3 and TRBJ2-1, with D hard to call. The TCR comes from a human donor whose cells served as feeder cells for cultures in a pregnancy study. Sequenced material: peripheral blood from another person, used as feeder cells. CDR3 sequence (DNA): TGTGCCAGCAGCTTGGGCAATGAGCAGTTCTTC. It translates to CASSLGNEQFF.